These T cell receptor beta chains were read from a single sample in a study of beta chain features in type 1 diabetes. TCRdb's copy holds only in-frame clones and misses some; the assay was immunoSEQ multiplex PCR. The repertoire holds roughly 140,000 clones, less than 8.5% seen once, with around 1.3% in the top ten. What was sequenced was central memory CD4+ T cells from blood. These receptors all come from a woman between 25 and 40 years old in good health. Both conserved end residues are part of each CDR3. The D gene is left open where the match is weak. Part of the rows lack a size; the others show once, few, many or a class for expanded clones.

size: NA
J: TRBJ2-1
V: TRBV25-1
D: NA
DNA: TGTGCCAGCAGTGATGTGACAGAGCAGTTCTTC
CDR3: CASSDVTEQFF

size: many
J: TRBJ2-1
V: TRBV30
D: TRBD2
DNA: TGTGCCTGGACACCGGGAGGCATCCACAATGAGCAGTTCTTC
CDR3: CAWTPGGIHNEQFF

size: NA
J: TRBJ1-1
V: TRBV30
D: NA
DNA: TGTGCCTGGAGCCCCCTTGAATTTCGGGCTTTCTTT
CDR3: CAWSPLEFRAFF

size: NA
J: TRBJ2-2
V: TRBV28
D: TRBD2
DNA: TGTGCCAGCAGTCCGGGACTAGCGAACACCGGGGAGCTGTTTTTT
CDR3: CASSPGLANTGELFF

size: NA
J: TRBJ2-1
V: TRBV7-3
D: NA
DNA: TGTGCCAGCAGCTTAAGGGCGGGAAGCTCCTACAATGAGCAGTTCTTC
CDR3: CASSLRAGSSYNEQFF

size: NA
J: TRBJ2-1
V: TRBV29-1
D: TRBD2
DNA: TGCAGCGCTAGCGGGAGGACTGAGTACAATGAGCAGTTCTTC
CDR3: CSASGRTEYNEQFF

size: NA
J: TRBJ2-7
V: TRBV7-2
D: NA
DNA: TGTGCCAGCAGCCCGAGGGTGGGTGGCTCCTACGAGCAGTACTTC
CDR3: CASSPRVGGSYEQYF

size: NA
J: TRBJ2-1
V: TRBV2
D: TRBD2
DNA: TGTGCCAGCAGGGGCGGGAGCTACAATGAGCAGTTCTTC
CDR3: CASRGGSYNEQFF

size: few
J: TRBJ2-7
V: TRBV7-8
D: NA
DNA: TGTGCCAGCAGCTTAGGACAGCTTGGCTACGAGCAGTACTTC
CDR3: CASSLGQLGYEQYF

size: few
J: TRBJ2-5
V: TRBV18
D: TRBD1
DNA: TGTGCCAGCTCACCTGGGACAGGGGTCACCGAGACCCAGTACTTC
CDR3: CASSPGTGVTETQYF

size: few
J: TRBJ2-3
V: TRBV7-2
D: NA
DNA: TGTGCCAGCAGCTTAGGTGCGGGGGCGGGGTCGGATACGCAGTATTTT
CDR3: CASSLGAGAGSDTQYF

size: NA
J: TRBJ2-1
V: TRBV18
D: TRBD2
DNA: TGTGCCAGCTCACCACCCCTAGCGGGAGAGGATGAGCAGTTCTTC
CDR3: CASSPPLAGEDEQFF

size: NA
J: TRBJ1-1
V: TRBV5-1
D: TRBD1
DNA: TGCGCCAGCAGCGAGACAGGGTTAGGGGTTATGAACACTGAAGCTTTCTTT
CDR3: CASSETGLGVMNTEAFF

size: NA
J: TRBJ1-5
V: TRBV5-6
D: NA
DNA: TGTGCCAGCAGCCCATCCCCGGGGTGGGATCAGCCCCAGCATTTT
CDR3: CASSPSPGWDQPQHF

size: few
J: TRBJ2-5
V: TRBV5-1
D: TRBD2
DNA: TGCGCCAGCAGCCAACTAGCGGTTCTTGGCCAAGAGACCCAGTACTTC
CDR3: CASSQLAVLGQETQYF

size: NA
J: TRBJ2-7
V: TRBV9
D: TRBD1
DNA: TGTGCCAGCAGCGCCCGGGACAGGGGGCGCGAGCAGTACTTC
CDR3: CASSARDRGREQYF

size: NA
J: TRBJ2-3
V: TRBV13
D: TRBD2
DNA: TGTGCCAGCAGCTTGTACACTTCGGGAGGGAACACAGATACGCAGTATTTT
CDR3: CASSLYTSGGNTDTQYF

size: NA
J: TRBJ2-4
V: TRBV4-3
D: TRBD2
DNA: TGCGCCAGCAGCCAAGACGTGACTAGCGGGAGGTGGTACTTC
CDR3: CASSQDVTSGRWYF

size: few
J: TRBJ2-2
V: TRBV18
D: TRBD2
DNA: TGTGCCAGCTCACCACAGCTCAGCGGGGTGAACACCGGGGAGCTGTTTTTT
CDR3: CASSPQLSGVNTGELFF

size: few
J: TRBJ2-7
V: TRBV7-2
D: NA
DNA: TGTGCCAGCAGCTCGTCGGGACTCTCCTACGAGCAGTACTTC
CDR3: CASSSSGLSYEQYF

size: few
J: TRBJ2-3
V: TRBV5-1
D: TRBD2
DNA: TGCGCCAGCAGCTCCCTCCCGACTAGCGGGCTCACAGATACGCAGTATTTT
CDR3: CASSSLPTSGLTDTQYF

size: few
J: TRBJ1-2
V: TRBV2
D: TRBD1
DNA: TGTGCCAGCAGATACGAACAGGGGTCCCATGGCTACACCTTC
CDR3: CASRYEQGSHGYTF

size: many
J: TRBJ1-5
V: TRBV27
D: NA
DNA: TGTGCCAGCAGTTTAAGGGAGAATCAGCCCCAGCATTTT
CDR3: CASSLRENQPQHF

size: many
J: TRBJ2-7
V: TRBV4-3
D: TRBD2
DNA: TGCGCCAGCAGCCAAGCAGCGGGGAGAGAGCAGTACTTC
CDR3: CASSQAAGREQYF

size: NA
J: TRBJ2-2
V: TRBV7-8
D: TRBD2
DNA: TGTGCCAGCAGCCCACAGGGCCCCGGACTAGCTACGGCCGGGGAGCTGTTTTTT
CDR3: CASSPQGPGLATAGELFF

size: NA
J: TRBJ2-7
V: TRBV7-8
D: TRBD1
DNA: TGTGCCAGCAGCTGGACCAGACAGGGTGCCTACGAGCAGTACTTC
CDR3: CASSWTRQGAYEQYF

size: NA
J: TRBJ2-7
V: TRBV10-3
D: NA
DNA: TGTGCCATCAGGGGGGAGGTCTCCTACGAGCAGTACTTC
CDR3: CAIRGEVSYEQYF

size: few
J: TRBJ2-3
V: TRBV28
D: NA
DNA: TGTGCCAGCAGTTTTCAGAGGGGGGGGGCAGATACGCAGTATTTT
CDR3: CASSFQRGGADTQYF

size: many
J: TRBJ1-5
V: TRBV29-1
D: TRBD1
DNA: TGCAGCTTCTCCGAGGCAGGGGGCTCTCAGCCCCAGCATTTT
CDR3: CSFSEAGGSQPQHF

size: NA
J: TRBJ1-3
V: TRBV28
D: NA
DNA: TGTGCCAGCAGATTTGGCCAGGGACTCCCCTCTGGAAACACCATATATTTT
CDR3: CASRFGQGLPSGNTIYF

size: NA
J: TRBJ1-2
V: TRBV5-1
D: NA
DNA: TGCGCCAGCAGCTTGGCCGTCGGCTTAGCCTATGGCTACACCTTC
CDR3: CASSLAVGLAYGYTF

size: few
J: TRBJ2-2
V: TRBV7-3
D: NA
DNA: TGTGCCAGCAGCAAATACAAGAACACCGGGGAGCTGTTTTTT
CDR3: CASSKYKNTGELFF